A single sample gave rise to the 14 T cell receptor beta chains below, sequenced in a study of blood T cells in healthy people across ages. It was with a sample-barcoded 5' primer and a J-beta primer mix that a second PCR of about 6 to 11 cycles was run. Each CDR3 protein gets one entry after TCRdb re-called the 5' RACE reads with MiXCR. This repertoire shows about 1.4 million distinct CDR3 sequences, approximately 59% found once; its top ten account for over 5.5%. The sample taken for sequencing was blood. The origin of the receptors is a man younger than 35 in good health.

This rearrangement joins TRBV7-9 to TRBJ2-5; D is uncertain. The CDR3 loop spans 14 amino acids. Trimming cost V 5 bases and J 2 bases, with 12 bases left between them. Germline V gene lookup returns CDR1 SEHNR and CDR2 FQNEAQ (reference sequence). The DNA for the CDR3 is TGTGCCAGCAGCGCCGCGAGCCTTCAAGAGACCCAGTACTTC. This sequence encodes CASSAASLQETQYF.

This chain joins TRBV3-1 and TRBJ1-2; 7 bases fit TRBD1. V trimming: 5 bases; J trimming: 5 bases; junction bases outside the gene matches: 8. CDR1 and CDR2 (germline): LGHDT, YNNKEL (reference sequence). The CDR3 is made up of 14 amino acids. This chain's CDR3 is CASSSGETGYGYTF. The CDR3 DNA reads as TGTGCCAGCAGCTCAGGGGAGACAGGGTATGGCTACACCTTC.

The chain uses TRBV6-2 or TRBV6-3 and TRBJ1-2; D gene unclear. V lost 8 bases and J 7 bases, leaving 20 bases between the germline ends. CDR3 size: 14 residues. The germline CDR1 and CDR2 sequences are MNHEY and SVGEGT. The CDR3, as DNA: TGTGCCAGCTTAGGCGGCTTCAGGACCGGTGGCTACACCTTC. Translating gives CASLGGFRTGGYTF.

The rearrangement joins TRBV6-5 to TRBJ2-6, with D maybe TRBD2 (6 bases). The ends were cut back, 10 bases at V and 5 bases at J, with 21 bases in the middle. CDR3 size: 16 residues. Germline CDR1 reads MNHEY; CDR2 reads SVGAGI. The CDR3 DNA reads TGTGCCACCTCTCCCCTCCGCGGGGAAAGGGCCAACGTCCTGACTTTC. Protein sequence: CATSPLRGERANVLTF.

This clonotype was recorded a few times. This chain links TRBV29-1 with TRBJ2-5; 7 bases line up with TRBD1. V shed 6 bases, J shed 5 bases, and the junction held 9 bases outside the gene matches. Germline lookup yields CDR1 SQVTM and CDR2 ANQGSEA. This CDR3 has 13 residues. CDR3 protein: CSVSTTGDETQYF. DNA of the CDR3: TGCAGCGTCTCCACTACAGGGGACGAGACCCAGTACTTC.

As for this clonotype: A much larger clone differs by one base, so this may be a read error. The chain combines TRBV6-5 with TRBJ1-1, with unresolved D. The germline V gene has CDR1 MNHEY and CDR2 SVGAGI. V was clipped by 6 bases and J by 1 base, with 6 bases between them. This CDR3 is 12 amino acids long. CDR3: CASRHGNTEAFF. The CDR3 DNA reads TGTGCCAGCAGACACGGGAACACTGAAGCTTTCTTT.

The CDR3 DNA reads as TGTGCCAGCTCACCCCAGGGGGCTCTAAACACTGAAGCTTTCTTT. It yields the protein CASSPQGALNTEAFF. The genes are TRBV18 and TRBJ1-1, with TRBD1 matching 8 bases. The CDR3 is 15 residues long. From germline, CDR1 is KGHSH and CDR2 LQKENI. V was clipped by 3 bases and J by 2 bases; unmatched bases: 5.

The chain combines TRBV12-3 or TRBV12-4 with TRBJ1-2, with a tentative D call TRBD1 (5 bases). V gave up 4 bases and J gave up 5 bases, with 11 bases separating them. CDR3 size: 13 residues. This chain's CDR3 is CASSWGTEYGYTF. The CDR3, as DNA: TGTGCCAGCAGTTGGGGGACCGAATATGGCTACACCTTC.

The genes are TRBV7-9 and TRBJ2-5; TRBD2 matches 13 bases. The CDR3 length is 17 residues. J gave up 11 bases and V 4 bases, and 16 bases lay outside the gene matches. Germline V lookup: CDR1 SEHNR, CDR2 FQNEAQ (reference sequence). The CDR3 nucleotides are TGTGCCAGCAGCTCCGCCCGACTAGCGGGAGGCTACAATGAGCAGTACTTC. Translating gives CASSSARLAGGYNEQYF.

Only a few counts were recorded for this clonotype. This rearrangement joins TRBV4-1 to TRBJ1-2; D ambiguous. Trimming took 1 base from V and 4 from J, leaving 10 bases between them. This CDR3 contains 14 residues. Germline lookup yields CDR1 MGHRA and CDR2 YSYEKL. CDR3 sequence (DNA): TGCGCCAGCAGCCAAGGCCTCAGGAGCTATGGCTACACCTTC. Protein: CASSQGLRSYGYTF.

This clonotype turned up a few times. The chain joins TRBV11-2 to TRBJ2-5; 7 bases align to TRBD2. The CDR3 spans 15 residues. The V and J ends lost 4 bases and 1 base, in that order; junction bases with no gene match: 6. In germline, CDR1 is SGHAT, CDR2 FQNNGV. Here the CDR3 reads CASSYEASGQETQYF. In DNA form, the CDR3 reads TGTGCCAGCAGCTACGAGGCTAGCGGCCAAGAGACCCAGTACTTC. The full variable domain, its missing parts supplied by reference TRBV11-2 and TRBJ2-5, is EAGVAQSPRYKIIEKRQSVAFWCNPISGHATLYWYQQILGQGPKLLIQFQNNGVVDDSQLPKDRFSAERLKGVDSTLKIQPAKLEDSAVYLCASSYEASGQETQYFGPGTRLLVL.

The chain links TRBV5-1 to TRBJ2-1; D ambiguous. Trimming cost V 4 bases and J 0 bases, with 11 bases left between them. CDR3 length: 15 residues. Germline CDR1 SGHRS, CDR2 YFSETQ. CDR3 protein: CASSRVVRSYNEQFF. Written as DNA, the CDR3 is TGCGCCAGCAGCCGCGTAGTGCGCTCCTACAATGAGCAGTTCTTC.

CDR3 bases: TGTGCCAGCAGCTCCGGGACAGGTGGGGAAGAGACCCAGTACTTC. Translated: CASSSGTGGEETQYF. This chain uses TRBV7-2 with TRBJ2-5, with TRBD1 matching 8 bases. The CDR3 runs to 15 residues. Germline trimming cut 4 bases from V and 3 bases from J; bases unmatched to any gene: 7. The germline gives CDR1 SGHTA, CDR2 FQGNSA. The full variable domain, its missing parts supplied by reference TRBV7-2 and TRBJ2-5, is GAGVSQSPSNKVTEKGKDVELRCDPISGHTALYWYRQSLGQGLEFLIYFQGNSAPDKSGLPSDRFSAERTGGSVSTLTIQRTQQEDSAVYLCASSSGTGGEETQYFGPGTRLLVL.

A remark on this clonotype: The junction departs from the called germline gene at one end, perhaps through a read error. The J gene is TRBJ2-1, the V gene TRBV6-5; D gene unclear. CDR1 and CDR2 (germline): MNHEY, SVGAGI. CDR3 length: 15 residues. For the CDR3, the DNA is TGCGCCAGCAGTTACAAGACCCCCGGCTACAATGAGCAGTTCTTC. Its translation: CASSYKTPGYNEQFF.